These T cell receptor beta chains were read from a single sample in a study of technical replicates of blood from several donors. Only in-frame clones appear in the TCRdb table, and some are missing; sequencing was by immunoSEQ multiplex PCR. Counted here are approximately 13,000 clones, 84% occurring once; the ten biggest clones make up roughly a tenth. Input material: PBMCs. These TCRs come from a human donor in good health. CDR3s include the opening cysteine and the closing phenylalanine or tryptophan. A D gene is named only where the DNA matches it firmly. The size field is filled for only some rows; it gives once, few, many or a size class.

>TRBV7-8|TRBD1|TRBJ1-1|.
CASSAAGGITEAFF
TGTGCCAGCAGCGCCGCAGGGGGCATCACTGAAGCTTTCTTT
>TRBV7-9|TRBD1|TRBJ2-7|.
CASSHRDSSYEQYF
TGTGCCAGCAGCCACCGGGACAGCTCCTACGAGCAGTACTTC
>TRBV2|.|TRBJ2-3|.
CASSLSTDTQYF
TGTGCCAGTTCCCTAAGCACAGATACGCAGTATTTT
>TRBV18|.|TRBJ1-2|.
CASSPQGRDGYTF
TGTGCCAGCTCACCCCAGGGGCGGGATGGCTACACCTTC
>TRBV6-1|.|TRBJ2-1|.
CASSEKGAMALGEQFF
TGTGCCAGCAGTGAAAAAGGGGCAATGGCACTGGGTGAGCAGTTCTTC
>TRBV19|TRBD2|TRBJ2-2|.
CASSTRIAGGLTGELFF
TGTGCCAGTAGTACTCGCATAGCGGGAGGACTCACCGGGGAGCTGTTTTTT
>TRBV7-9|TRBD1|TRBJ2-1|few
CASSLTGDNEQFF
TGTGCCAGCAGCCTTACAGGGGACAATGAGCAGTTCTTC
>TRBV19|TRBD2|TRBJ2-1|.
CASQTSGTYNEQFF
TGTGCCAGTCAAACTAGCGGCACCTACAATGAGCAGTTCTTC
>TRBV30|TRBD1|TRBJ2-7|.
CAWSKPGTGWYEQYF
TGTGCCTGGAGTAAGCCCGGGACAGGGTGGTACGAGCAGTACTTC
>TRBV21-1|.|TRBJ2-5|.
CASSKLQAQGKTQYF
TGTGCCAGCAGCAAACTTCAAGCACAGGGAAAGACCCAGTACTTC
>TRBV5-1|.|TRBJ2-7|.
CASSLDRVQDEQYF
TGCGCCAGCAGCTTGGACAGGGTCCAAGACGAGCAGTACTTC
>TRBV1|.|TRBJ2-1|.
CTSSQDWGAGTPNYNEQFF
.